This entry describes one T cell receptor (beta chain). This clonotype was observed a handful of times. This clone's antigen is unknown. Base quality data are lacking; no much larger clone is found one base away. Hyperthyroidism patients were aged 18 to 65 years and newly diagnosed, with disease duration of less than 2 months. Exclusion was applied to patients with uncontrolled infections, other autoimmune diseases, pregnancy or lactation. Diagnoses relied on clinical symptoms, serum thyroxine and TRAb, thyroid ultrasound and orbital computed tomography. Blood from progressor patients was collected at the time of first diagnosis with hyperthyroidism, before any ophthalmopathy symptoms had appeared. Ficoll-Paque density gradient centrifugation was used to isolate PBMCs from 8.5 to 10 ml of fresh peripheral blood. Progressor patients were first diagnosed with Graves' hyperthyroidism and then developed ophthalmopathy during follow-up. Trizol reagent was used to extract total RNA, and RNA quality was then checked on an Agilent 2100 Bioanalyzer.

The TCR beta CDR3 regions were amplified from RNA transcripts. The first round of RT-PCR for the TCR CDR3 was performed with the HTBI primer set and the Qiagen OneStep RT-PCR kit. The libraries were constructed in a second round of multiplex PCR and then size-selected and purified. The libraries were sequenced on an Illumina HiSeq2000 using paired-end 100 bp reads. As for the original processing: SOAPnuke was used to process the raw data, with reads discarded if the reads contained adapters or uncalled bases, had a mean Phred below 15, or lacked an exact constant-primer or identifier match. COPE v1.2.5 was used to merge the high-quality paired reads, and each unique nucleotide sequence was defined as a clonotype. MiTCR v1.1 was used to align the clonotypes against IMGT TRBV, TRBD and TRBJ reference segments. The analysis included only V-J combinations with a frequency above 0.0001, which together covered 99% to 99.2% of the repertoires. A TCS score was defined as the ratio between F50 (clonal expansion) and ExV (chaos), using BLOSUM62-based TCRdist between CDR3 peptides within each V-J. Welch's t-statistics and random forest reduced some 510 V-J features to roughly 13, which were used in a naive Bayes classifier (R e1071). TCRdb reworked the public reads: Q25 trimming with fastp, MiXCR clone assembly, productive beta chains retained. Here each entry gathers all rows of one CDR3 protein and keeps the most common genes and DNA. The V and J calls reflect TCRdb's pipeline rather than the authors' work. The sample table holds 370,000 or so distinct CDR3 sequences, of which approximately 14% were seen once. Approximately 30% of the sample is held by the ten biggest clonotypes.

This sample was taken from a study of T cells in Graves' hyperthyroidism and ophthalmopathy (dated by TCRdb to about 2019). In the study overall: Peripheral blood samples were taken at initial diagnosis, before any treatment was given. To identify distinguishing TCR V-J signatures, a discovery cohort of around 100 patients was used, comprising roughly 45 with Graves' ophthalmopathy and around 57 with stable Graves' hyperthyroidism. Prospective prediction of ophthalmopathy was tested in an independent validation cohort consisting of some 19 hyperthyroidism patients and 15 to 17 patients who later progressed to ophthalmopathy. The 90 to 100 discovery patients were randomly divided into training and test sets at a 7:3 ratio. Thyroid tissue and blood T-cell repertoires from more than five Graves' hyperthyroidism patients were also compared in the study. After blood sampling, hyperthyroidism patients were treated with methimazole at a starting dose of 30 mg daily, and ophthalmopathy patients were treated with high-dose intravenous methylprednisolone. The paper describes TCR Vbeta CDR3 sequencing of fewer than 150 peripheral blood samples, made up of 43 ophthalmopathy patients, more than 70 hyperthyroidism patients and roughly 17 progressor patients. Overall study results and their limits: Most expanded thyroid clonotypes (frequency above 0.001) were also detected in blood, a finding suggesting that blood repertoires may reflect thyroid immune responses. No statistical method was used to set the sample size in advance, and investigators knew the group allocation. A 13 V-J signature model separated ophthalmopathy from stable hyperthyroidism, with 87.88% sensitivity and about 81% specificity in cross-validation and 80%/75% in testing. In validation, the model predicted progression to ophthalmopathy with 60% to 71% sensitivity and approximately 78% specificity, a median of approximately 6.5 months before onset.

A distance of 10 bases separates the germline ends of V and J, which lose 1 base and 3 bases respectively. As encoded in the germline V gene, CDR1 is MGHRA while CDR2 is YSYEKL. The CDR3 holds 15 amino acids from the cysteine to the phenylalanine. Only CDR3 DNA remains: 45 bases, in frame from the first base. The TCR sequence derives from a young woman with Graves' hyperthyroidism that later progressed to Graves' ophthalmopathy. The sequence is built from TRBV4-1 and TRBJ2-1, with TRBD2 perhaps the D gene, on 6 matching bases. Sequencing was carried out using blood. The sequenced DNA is TGCGCCAGCAGCCAAGTGGCGGGGAACTACAATGAGCAGTTCTTC. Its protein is CASSQVAGNYNEQFF.